This paragraph reports one TCR beta chain. These data originate in a study of control samples from healthy donors and cancer patients. The CDR3 contains 16 residues. V lost 0 bases and J lost 5; bases outside the gene matches: 7. Germline V CDR1 and CDR2: SGHRS, YFSETQ. Sequencing used immunoSEQ multiplex PCR; TCRdb keeps in-frame clones, though not all of them. The repertoire holds tens of thousands of clones, with 80% to 90% as singletons. The sample comprised blood. This clonotype originated in a man in his forties or fifties in good health. The V gene is TRBV5-1, the J gene TRBJ2-5, with 10 bases lining up with TRBD1. CDR3 in amino acids: CASSLAPSGQGETQYF. The CDR3 DNA sequence: TGCGCCAGCAGCTTGGCCCCCTCGGGACAGGGGGAGACCCAGTACTTC.